Below, 17 T cell receptor beta chains from the same sample are listed, as sequenced in a study of cytotoxic CD8 clonotypes in ibrutinib-treated CLL. Sequenced by immunoSEQ multiplex PCR; TCRdb stores in-frame clones only, minus some. This table has hundreds of thousands of clones, more than 70% appearing once. Sequencing used PBMCs, obtained after 12 months of ibrutinib treatment. Source of these receptors: a human donor with chronic lymphocytic leukemia.

The chain has TRBV5-1 and TRBJ1-4, with 9 bases fitting TRBD1. J was trimmed by 7 bases and V by 4 bases; bases with no gene match: 14. The CDR3 is made up of 17 amino acids. Germline V gene sequence: CDR1 SGHRS, CDR2 YFSETQ. CDR3 sequence reads: CASSSTGLDRGFEKLFF. The CDR3 DNA reads TGCGCCAGCAGCAGCACAGGTTTGGACAGGGGATTTGAAAAACTGTTTTTT.

This clone was detected only a few times. The gene calls are TRBV9 and TRBJ1-5; unclear D gene. The CDR3 is 14 amino acids. Trimming stripped 4 bases from V and 2 bases from J, with 10 bases between. The V gene's germline CDR1 is SGDLS and CDR2 YYNGEE. CDR3: CASSPAGGNQPQHF. The CDR3, as DNA: TGTGCCAGCAGCCCTGCGGGTGGCAATCAGCCCCAGCATTTT.

The V call is TRBV18, the J call TRBJ2-2; no reliable D call. Germline V gene data show CDR1 as KGHSH and CDR2 as LQKENI. V gave up 3 bases and J gave up 6 bases, with 5 bases separating them. There are 12 residues in the CDR3. CDR3 region: CASSPGPGELFF. The DNA of the CDR3 is TGTGCCAGCTCACCGGGTCCCGGGGAGCTGTTTTTT.

The V and J genes are TRBV5-6 and TRBJ2-7, with 8 nucleotides matching TRBD2. The CDR3 has 16 residues. V shed 3 bases, J shed 4 bases, and the junction held 12 bases outside the gene matches. The germline CDR1 and CDR2 sequences are SGHDT and YYEEEE. CDR3 loop: CASSSILADVGYEQYF. CDR3 nucleotides: TGTGCCAGCAGCTCAATACTAGCGGATGTAGGTTACGAGCAGTACTTC.

This clone was counted only a few times. The V and J genes are TRBV6-5 and TRBJ1-2; 8 bases line up with TRBD1. The CDR3 is 16 residues long. The ends lost 0 bases at V and 4 bases at J; junction bases unmatched: 7. Germline V gene sequence: CDR1 MNHEY, CDR2 SVGAGI. The CDR3 DNA follows: TGTGCCAGCAGTTACTCGAGCGCAGGGGGCACCTATGGCTACACCTTC. It translates to CASSYSSAGGTYGYTF.

This sequence joins TRBV28 and TRBJ2-7; D assignment may be TRBD1 or TRBD2 (5 bases each). There are 14 residues in the CDR3. Germline assignment: CDR1 MDHEN and CDR2 SYDVKM. CDR3 residues: CAARNPGSSYEQYF. The CDR3 region has the DNA TGTGCGGCGAGAAACCCAGGGAGCTCCTACGAGCAGTACTTC.

The chain couples TRBV6-5 to TRBJ1-3; 8 bases align to TRBD1. The germline V gene encodes CDR1 MNHEY and CDR2 SVGAGI. The CDR3 has 14 residues. V lost 8 bases and J lost 3; bases outside the gene matches: 6. The CDR3 loop is CASAKTGVGNTIYF. CDR3 DNA: TGTGCCAGCGCCAAGACAGGGGTTGGAAACACCATATATTTT.

V and J are TRBV7-9 and TRBJ2-7; perhaps TRBD1 as D (5 bases). Germline V gives CDR1 SEHNR, CDR2 FQNEAQ (reference sequence). The germline V and J ends were trimmed by 1 base and 3 bases, with 7 bases remaining between them. CDR3 length equals 13 residues. CDR3 in amino acids: CASSLGQLYEQYF. The CDR3 DNA follows: TGTGCCAGCAGCTTAGGACAGCTCTACGAGCAGTACTTC.

CDR3 nucleotide sequence: TGTGCCAGCAGCTCCCCGGGAGGGTACGGAAACACCATATATTTT. Protein sequence: CASSSPGGYGNTIYF. The chain recombines TRBV11-2 with TRBJ1-3, with no clear D. V was trimmed by 4 bases and J by 4 bases, leaving 14 bases between them. The CDR3 has 15 amino acids. Per the germline V gene, CDR1 is SGHAT and CDR2 is FQNNGV.

The chain links TRBV27 to TRBJ2-5, with 7 bases identical to TRBD1. The CDR3 contains 13 residues. CDR1 and CDR2 (germline): MNHEY, SMNVEV (reference sequence). J lost 5 bases, V lost 6 bases, and 6 bases had no gene match. CDR3 sequence reads: CASSHRGWETQYF. CDR3 DNA sequence: TGTGCCAGCAGCCACAGGGGATGGGAGACCCAGTACTTC.

The V gene is TRBV9, the J gene TRBJ2-7, with 13 bases aligning to TRBD2. Germline loops: CDR1 SGDLS, CDR2 YYNGEE. V gave up 4 bases and J gave up 4 bases; unmatched junction bases: 5. CDR3 length: 15 residues. In nucleotides, the CDR3 is TGTGCCAGCAGCCCTCGACTAGCGGGGGGATACGAGCAGTACTTC. Its translation: CASSPRLAGGYEQYF.

This clone has ten or more counts. This chain joins TRBV10-2 and TRBJ2-3; TRBD2 might be the D (6 bases). In germline, CDR1 is WSHSY, CDR2 SAAADI. The CDR3 extends over 13 amino acids. With 11 bases removed from V and 2 bases from J, the gap between germline ends came to 14 bases. The CDR3 DNA reads as TGCGCCGCACTAGCATCTACCACAGATACGCAGTATTTT. It codes for CAALASTTDTQYF.

The chain carries TRBV6-1 and TRBJ2-7; a possible D gene is TRBD1 (5 bases). The germline CDR1 and CDR2 sequences are MNHNS and SASEGT. The V end was cut by 2 bases, the J end by 5 bases, with 22 bases between. This CDR3 is 17 amino acids long. Here the CDR3 reads CASSEFRAAAQRDEQYF. CDR3 nucleotides: TGTGCCAGCAGTGAATTCAGGGCTGCAGCGCAAAGGGACGAGCAGTACTTC.

CDR3 bases: TGCAGTGTCAGCAGGGACTCTGGCTACACCTTC. Translated, it gives CSVSRDSGYTF. This rearrangement joins TRBV20-1 to TRBJ1-2, with a tentative D call TRBD1 (5 bases). Germline V CDR1 and CDR2: DFQATT, SNEGSKA (reference sequence). The CDR3 loop spans 11 amino acids. V lost 7 bases, J lost 7 bases, and 13 bases lay in between.

V usage is TRBV5-4 and J usage is TRBJ1-2, with 9 bases fitting TRBD1. The CDR3 is 15 amino acids. Germline-derived CDR1 and CDR2 are SGHNT and YYREEE (reference sequence). V shed 0 bases, J shed 5 bases, and the junction held 5 bases outside the gene matches. The CDR3 DNA reads TGTGCCAGCAGCTTGGCCAATGGACAGGGGTATGGCTACACCTTC. The encoded protein is CASSLANGQGYGYTF.

This chain joins TRBV15 and TRBJ2-1; D is perhaps TRBD1 or TRBD2 (5 bases each). This CDR3 is built from 18 residues. V was pared by 2 bases and J by 11 bases, with 28 bases between. Looked up from germline, CDR1 is LNHNV and CDR2 is YYDKDF (reference sequence). The CDR3 loop reads CATSRSPAGTGVESKQFF. The CDR3, as DNA: TGTGCCACCAGCAGATCTCCCGCCGGGACCGGGGTGGAATCGAAGCAGTTCTTC.

The chain combines TRBV5-4 with TRBJ2-3; the D call may be TRBD1 or TRBD2 (5 bases each). Trimming cost V 6 bases and J 0 bases, with 11 bases left between them. The CDR3 is made up of 14 amino acids. CDR1 and CDR2 (germline): SGHNT, YYREEE (reference sequence). In DNA form, the CDR3 reads TGTGCCAGCACCCAAGGGGAGAGCACAGATACGCAGTATTTT. Translated, it gives CASTQGESTDTQYF.